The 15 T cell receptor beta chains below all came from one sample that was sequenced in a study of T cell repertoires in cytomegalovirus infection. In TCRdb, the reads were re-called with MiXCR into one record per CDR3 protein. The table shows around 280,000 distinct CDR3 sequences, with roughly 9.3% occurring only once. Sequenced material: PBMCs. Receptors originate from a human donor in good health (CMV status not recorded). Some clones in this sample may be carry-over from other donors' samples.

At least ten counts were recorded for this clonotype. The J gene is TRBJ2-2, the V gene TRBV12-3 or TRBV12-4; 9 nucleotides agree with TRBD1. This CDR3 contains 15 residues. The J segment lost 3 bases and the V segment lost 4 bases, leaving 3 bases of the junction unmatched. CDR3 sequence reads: CASSYRQGDTGELFF. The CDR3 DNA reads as TGTGCCAGCAGTTACCGACAGGGGGACACCGGGGAGCTGTTTTTT.

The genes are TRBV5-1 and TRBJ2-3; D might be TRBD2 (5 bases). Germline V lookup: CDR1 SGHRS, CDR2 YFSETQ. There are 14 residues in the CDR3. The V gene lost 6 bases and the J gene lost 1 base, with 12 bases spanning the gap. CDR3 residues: CASNGNLRTDTQYF. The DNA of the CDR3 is TGCGCCAGCAACGGGAACCTACGCACAGATACGCAGTATTTT.

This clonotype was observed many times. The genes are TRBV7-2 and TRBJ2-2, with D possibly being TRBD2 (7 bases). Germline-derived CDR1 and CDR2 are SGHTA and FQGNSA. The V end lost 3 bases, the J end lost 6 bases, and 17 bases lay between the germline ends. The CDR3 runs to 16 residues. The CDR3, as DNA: TGTGCCAGCAGCTTCGAAGGGGGGGGGCTCGCCGGGGAGCTGTTTTTT. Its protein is CASSFEGGGLAGELFF. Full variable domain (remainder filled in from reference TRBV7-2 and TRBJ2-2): GAGVSQSPSNKVTEKGKDVELRCDPISGHTALYWYRQSLGQGLEFLIYFQGNSAPDKSGLPSDRFSAERTGGSVSTLTIQRTQQEDSAVYLCASSFEGGGLAGELFFGEGSRLTVL.

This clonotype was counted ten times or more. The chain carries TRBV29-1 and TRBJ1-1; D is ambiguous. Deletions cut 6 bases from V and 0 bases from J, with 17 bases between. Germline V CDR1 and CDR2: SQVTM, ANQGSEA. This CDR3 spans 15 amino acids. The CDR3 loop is CSVQTSANMNTEAFF. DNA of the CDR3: TGCAGCGTCCAAACTTCAGCTAACATGAACACTGAAGCTTTCTTT. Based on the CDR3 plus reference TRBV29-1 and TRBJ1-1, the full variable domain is SAVISQKPSRDICQRGTSLTIQCQVDSQVTMMFWYRQQPGQSLTLIATANQGSEATYESGFVIDKFPISRPNLTFSTLTVSNMSPEDSSIYLCSVQTSANMNTEAFFGQGTRLTVV.

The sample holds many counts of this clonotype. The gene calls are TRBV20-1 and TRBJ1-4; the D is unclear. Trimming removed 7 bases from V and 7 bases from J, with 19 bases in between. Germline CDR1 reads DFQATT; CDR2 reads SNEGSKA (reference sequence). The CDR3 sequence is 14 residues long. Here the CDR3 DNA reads TGCAGTGGGAGAACCGGTCCCAGTGGTGAAAAACTGTTTTTT. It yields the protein CSGRTGPSGEKLFF.

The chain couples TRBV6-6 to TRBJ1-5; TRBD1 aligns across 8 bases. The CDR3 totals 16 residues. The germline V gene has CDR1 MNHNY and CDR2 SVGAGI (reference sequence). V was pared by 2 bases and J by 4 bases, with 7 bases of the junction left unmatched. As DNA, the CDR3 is TGTGCCAGCAGTTACAACCAGGACAGGGCGAATCAGCCCCAGCATTTT. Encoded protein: CASSYNQDRANQPQHF.

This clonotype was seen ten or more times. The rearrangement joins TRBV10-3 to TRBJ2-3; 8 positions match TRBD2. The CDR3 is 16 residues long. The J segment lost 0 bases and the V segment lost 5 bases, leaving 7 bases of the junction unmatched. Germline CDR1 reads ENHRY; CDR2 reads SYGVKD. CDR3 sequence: CAISPFSGDSTDTQYF. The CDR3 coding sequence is TGTGCCATCAGTCCTTTTAGCGGGGATAGCACAGATACGCAGTATTTT.

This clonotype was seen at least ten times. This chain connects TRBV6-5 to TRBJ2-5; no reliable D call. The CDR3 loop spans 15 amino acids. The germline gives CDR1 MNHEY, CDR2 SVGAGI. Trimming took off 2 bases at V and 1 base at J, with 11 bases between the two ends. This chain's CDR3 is CASSYAVSSQETQYF. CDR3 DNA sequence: TGTGCCAGCAGTTACGCCGTGAGCAGCCAAGAGACCCAGTACTTC.

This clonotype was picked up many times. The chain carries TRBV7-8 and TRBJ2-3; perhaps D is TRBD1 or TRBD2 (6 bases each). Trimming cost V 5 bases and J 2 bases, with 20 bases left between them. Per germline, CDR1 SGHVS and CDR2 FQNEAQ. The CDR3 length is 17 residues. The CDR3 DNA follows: TGTGCCAGCAGCACTGGCCCGGGGGCTGCGGTCACAGATACGCAGTATTTT. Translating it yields CASSTGPGAAVTDTQYF.

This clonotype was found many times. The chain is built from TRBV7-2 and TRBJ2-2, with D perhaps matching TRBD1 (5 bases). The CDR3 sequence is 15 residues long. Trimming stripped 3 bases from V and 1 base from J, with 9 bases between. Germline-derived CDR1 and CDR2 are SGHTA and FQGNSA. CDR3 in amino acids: CASSLNRLNTGELFF. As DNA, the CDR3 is TGTGCCAGCAGCTTGAACAGGTTGAACACCGGGGAGCTGTTTTTT.

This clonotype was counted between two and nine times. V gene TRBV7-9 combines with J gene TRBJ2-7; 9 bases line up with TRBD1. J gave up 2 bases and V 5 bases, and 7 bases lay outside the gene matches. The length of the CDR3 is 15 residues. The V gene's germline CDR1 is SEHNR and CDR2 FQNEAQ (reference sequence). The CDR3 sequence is CASSIITGGAYEQYF. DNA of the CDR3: TGTGCCAGCAGCATAATAACAGGGGGCGCCTACGAGCAGTACTTC.

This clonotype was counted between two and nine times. CDR3 bases: TGTGCCAGCAGCTCCCAACTCCCTGAAGCTTTCTTT. Translation gives CASSSQLPEAFF. This chain connects TRBV5-6 to TRBJ1-1; D unresolved. Germline V CDR1 and CDR2: SGHDT, YYEEEE. This CDR3 contains 12 residues. The V end was cut by 3 bases, the J end by 6 bases, with 9 bases between. The whole variable domain, remainder taken from reference TRBV5-6 and TRBJ1-1, is DAGVTQSPTHLIKTRGQQVTLRCSPKSGHDTVSWYQQALGQGPQFIFQYYEEEERQRGNFPDRFSGHQFPNYSSELNVNALLLGDSALYLCASSSQLPEAFFGQGTRLTVV.

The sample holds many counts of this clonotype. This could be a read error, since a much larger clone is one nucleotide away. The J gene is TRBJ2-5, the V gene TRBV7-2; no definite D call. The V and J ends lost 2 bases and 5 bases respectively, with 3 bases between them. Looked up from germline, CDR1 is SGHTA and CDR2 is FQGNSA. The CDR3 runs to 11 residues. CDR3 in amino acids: CASSLMETQYF. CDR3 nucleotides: TGTGCCAGCAGCTTAATGGAGACCCAGTACTTC.

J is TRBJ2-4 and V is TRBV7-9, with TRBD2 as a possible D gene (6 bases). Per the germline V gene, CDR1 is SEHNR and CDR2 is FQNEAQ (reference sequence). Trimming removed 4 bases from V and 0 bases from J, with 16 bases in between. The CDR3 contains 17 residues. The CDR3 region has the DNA TGTGCCAGCAGCTCGACTAGTCCGACCATAGCCAAAAACATTCAGTACTTC. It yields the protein CASSSTSPTIAKNIQYF.

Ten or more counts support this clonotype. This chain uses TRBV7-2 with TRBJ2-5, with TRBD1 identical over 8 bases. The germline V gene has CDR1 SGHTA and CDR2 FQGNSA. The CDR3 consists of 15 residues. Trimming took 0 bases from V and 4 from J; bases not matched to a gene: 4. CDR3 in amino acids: CASSLAHDRGETQYF. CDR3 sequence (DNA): TGTGCCAGCAGCTTAGCTCACGACAGGGGAGAGACCCAGTACTTC.